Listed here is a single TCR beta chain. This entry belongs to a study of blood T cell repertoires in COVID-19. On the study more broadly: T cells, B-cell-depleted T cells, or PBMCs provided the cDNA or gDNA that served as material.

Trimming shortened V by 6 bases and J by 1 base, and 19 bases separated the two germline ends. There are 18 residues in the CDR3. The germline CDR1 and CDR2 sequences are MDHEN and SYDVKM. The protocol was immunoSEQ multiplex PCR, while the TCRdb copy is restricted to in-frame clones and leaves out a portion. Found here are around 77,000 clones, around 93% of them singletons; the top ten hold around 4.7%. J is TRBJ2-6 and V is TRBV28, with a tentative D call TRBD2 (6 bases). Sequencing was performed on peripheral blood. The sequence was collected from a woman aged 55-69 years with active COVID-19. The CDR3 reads CASRSPGGEGSGANVLTF. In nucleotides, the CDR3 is TGTGCCAGCAGATCCCCCGGGGGTGAAGGGTCTGGGGCCAACGTCCTGACTTTC.